The clone carrying this T cell receptor beta chain has only a few counts. The junction had 12 bases not matched to a gene; V was cut back by 5 bases and J by 6 bases. Germline CDR1 reads MDHEN; CDR2 reads SYDVKM. The CDR3 sequence is 15 residues long. The data are from a study of blood T cell repertoires in COVID-19. The overall study: Researchers got acute and convalescent COVID-19 samples from the United States, Italy and Spain. Sources were T cells, B-cell-depleted T cells, or PBMCs; the material itself was cDNA or gDNA.

Original processing notes: Estimated nucleated cell counts came from reference gene primer amplification. Profiled with immunoSEQ multiplex PCR; TCRdb holds only in-frame clones, not every one. The D gene and trimming were derived from the DNA, and the V and J assignments and clone size from that table. The sample includes 90,000 to 120,000 clones, roughly four fifths of them seen just once. The chain couples TRBV28 to TRBJ2-7; 8 nucleotides line up with TRBD1. The receptor was derived from a man in his 70s with active or convalescent COVID-19. What was sequenced was peripheral blood. CDR3 DNA: TGTGCCAGCAGTCCAGAGGACAGGGAGGTCGGCGAGCAGTACTTC. This gives the protein CASSPEDREVGEQYF.